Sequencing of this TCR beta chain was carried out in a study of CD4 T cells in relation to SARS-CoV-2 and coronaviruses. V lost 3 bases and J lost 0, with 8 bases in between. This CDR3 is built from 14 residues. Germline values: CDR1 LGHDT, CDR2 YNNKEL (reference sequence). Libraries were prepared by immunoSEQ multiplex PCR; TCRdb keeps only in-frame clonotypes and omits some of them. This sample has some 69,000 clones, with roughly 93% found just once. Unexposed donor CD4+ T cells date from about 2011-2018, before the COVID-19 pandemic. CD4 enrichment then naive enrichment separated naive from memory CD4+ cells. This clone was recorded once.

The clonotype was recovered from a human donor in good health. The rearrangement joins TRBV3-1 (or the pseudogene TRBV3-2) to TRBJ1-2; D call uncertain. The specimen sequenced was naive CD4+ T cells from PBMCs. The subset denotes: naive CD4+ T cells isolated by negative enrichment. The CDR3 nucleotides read TGTGCCAGCAGCCATGGACGTTCTAACTATGGCTACACCTTC. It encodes CASSHGRSNYGYTF.